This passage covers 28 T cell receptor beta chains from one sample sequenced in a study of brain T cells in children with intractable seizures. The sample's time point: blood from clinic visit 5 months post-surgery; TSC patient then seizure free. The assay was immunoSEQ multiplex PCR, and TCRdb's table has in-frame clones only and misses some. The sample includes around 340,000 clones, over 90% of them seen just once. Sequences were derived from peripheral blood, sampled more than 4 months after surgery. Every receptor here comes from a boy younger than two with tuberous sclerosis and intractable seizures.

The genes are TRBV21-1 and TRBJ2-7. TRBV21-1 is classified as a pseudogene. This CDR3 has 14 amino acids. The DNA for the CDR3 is TGTGCCAGCAAAGGAAGTTCAGACTCCTACGAGCAGTACTTC. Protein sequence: CASKGSSDSYEQYF.

The CDR3 nucleotides are TGTGCCAGCAGTTTATGGCCCGGAGGAAGTGAAAAACTGTTTTTT. It yields the protein CASSLWPGGSEKLFF. The V and J genes are TRBV28 and TRBJ1-4; D not resolved. Trimming took 0 bases from V and 7 from J, leaving 12 bases between them. The CDR3 runs 15 residues. CDR1 and CDR2 (germline): MDHEN, SYDVKM.

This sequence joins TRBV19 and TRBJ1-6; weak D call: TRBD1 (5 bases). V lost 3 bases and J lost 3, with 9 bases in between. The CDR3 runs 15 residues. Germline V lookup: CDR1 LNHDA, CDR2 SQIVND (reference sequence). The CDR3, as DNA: TGTGCCAGTAGTATGACAGAGATCTATAATTCACCCCTCCACTTT. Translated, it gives CASSMTEIYNSPLHF.

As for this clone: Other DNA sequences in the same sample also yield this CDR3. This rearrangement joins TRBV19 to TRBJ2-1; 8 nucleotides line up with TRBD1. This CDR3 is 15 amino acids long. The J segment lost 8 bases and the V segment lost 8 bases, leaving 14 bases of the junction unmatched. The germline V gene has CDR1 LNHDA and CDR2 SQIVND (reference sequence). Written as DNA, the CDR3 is TGTGCCAGTTCCCCCGGGACAGGCCCCACCGATGAGCAGTTCTTC. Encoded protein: CASSPGTGPTDEQFF.

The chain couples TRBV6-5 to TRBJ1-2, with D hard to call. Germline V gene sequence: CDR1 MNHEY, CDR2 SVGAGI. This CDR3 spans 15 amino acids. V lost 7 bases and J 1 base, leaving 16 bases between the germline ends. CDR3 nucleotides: TGTGCCAGCATCATACTTGCTGCTATTAACTATGGCTACACCTTC. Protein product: CASIILAAINYGYTF.

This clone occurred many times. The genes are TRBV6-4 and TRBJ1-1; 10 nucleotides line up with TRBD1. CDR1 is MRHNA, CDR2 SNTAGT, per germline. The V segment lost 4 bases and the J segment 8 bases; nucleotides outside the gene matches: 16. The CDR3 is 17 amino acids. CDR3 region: CASSGGGQGSRMREAFF. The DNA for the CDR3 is TGTGCCAGCAGTGGGGGGGGACAGGGGAGTCGTATGAGAGAAGCTTTCTTT.

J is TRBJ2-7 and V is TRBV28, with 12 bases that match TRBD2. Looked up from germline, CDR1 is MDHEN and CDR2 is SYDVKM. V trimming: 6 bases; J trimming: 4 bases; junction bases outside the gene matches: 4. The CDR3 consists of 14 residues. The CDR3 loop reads CASRRLAGEYEQYF. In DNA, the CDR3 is TGTGCCAGCAGAAGACTAGCGGGAGAGTACGAGCAGTACTTC.

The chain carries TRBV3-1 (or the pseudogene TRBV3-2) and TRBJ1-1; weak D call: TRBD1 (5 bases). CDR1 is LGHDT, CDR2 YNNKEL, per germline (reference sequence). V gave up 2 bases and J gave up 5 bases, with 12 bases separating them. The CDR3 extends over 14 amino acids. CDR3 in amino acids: CASSQSGGGTEAFF. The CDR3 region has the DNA TGTGCCAGCAGCCAAAGTGGGGGAGGGACTGAAGCTTTCTTT.

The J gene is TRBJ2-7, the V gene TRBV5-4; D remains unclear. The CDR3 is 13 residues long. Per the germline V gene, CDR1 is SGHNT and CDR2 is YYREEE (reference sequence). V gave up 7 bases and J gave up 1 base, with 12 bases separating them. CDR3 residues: CASSVQFSYEQYF. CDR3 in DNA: TGTGCCAGCTCGGTCCAGTTTTCCTACGAGCAGTACTTC.

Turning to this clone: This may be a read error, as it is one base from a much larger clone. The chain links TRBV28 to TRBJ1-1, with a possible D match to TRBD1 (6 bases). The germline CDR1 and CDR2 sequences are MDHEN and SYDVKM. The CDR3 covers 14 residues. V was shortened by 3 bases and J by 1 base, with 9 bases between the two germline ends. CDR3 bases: TGTGCCAGCAGTTTTTCAGGGGAGAACACTGAAGCTTTCTTT. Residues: CASSFSGENTEAFF.

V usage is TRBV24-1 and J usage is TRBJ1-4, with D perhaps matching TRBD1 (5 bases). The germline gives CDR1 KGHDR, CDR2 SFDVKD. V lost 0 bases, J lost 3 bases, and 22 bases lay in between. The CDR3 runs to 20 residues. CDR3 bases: TGTGCCACCAGTGATTTGCATTGGCAGGTGGGGGGTCGGGCTAATGAAAAACTGTTTTTT. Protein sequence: CATSDLHWQVGGRANEKLFF.

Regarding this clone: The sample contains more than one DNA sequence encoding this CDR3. The CDR3 coding sequence is TGTGCCAGTAGACTAGCGGGAGGATACAATGAGCAGTTCTTC. Its protein product is CASRLAGGYNEQFF. The gene calls are TRBV27 and TRBJ2-1; 13 bases align to TRBD2. Germline CDR1 is MNHEY and CDR2 is SMNVEV (reference sequence). Trimming removed 9 bases from V and 4 bases from J; junction bases left unmatched: 3. CDR3 length: 14 residues.

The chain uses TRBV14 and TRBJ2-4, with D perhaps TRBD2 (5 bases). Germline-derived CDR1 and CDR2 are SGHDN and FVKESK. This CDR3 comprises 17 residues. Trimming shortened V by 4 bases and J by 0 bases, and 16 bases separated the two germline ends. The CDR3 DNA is TGTGCCAGCAGCCTTAGAGCGGAGCCGCTAGCCAAAAACATTCAGTACTTC. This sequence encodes CASSLRAEPLAKNIQYF.

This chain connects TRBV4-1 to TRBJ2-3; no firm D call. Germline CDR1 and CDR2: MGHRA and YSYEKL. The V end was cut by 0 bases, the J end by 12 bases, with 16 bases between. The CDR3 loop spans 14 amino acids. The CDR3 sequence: CASSQEPRSPNQYF. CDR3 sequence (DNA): TGCGCCAGCAGCCAAGAACCCCGTTCTCCTAACCAGTATTTT.

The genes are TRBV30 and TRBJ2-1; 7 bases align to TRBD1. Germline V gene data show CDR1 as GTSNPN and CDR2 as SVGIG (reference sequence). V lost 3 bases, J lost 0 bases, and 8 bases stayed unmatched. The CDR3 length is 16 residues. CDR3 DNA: TGTGCCTGGAGGGGTGGGGCAGGGGGCTCCTACAATGAGCAGTTCTTC. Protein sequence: CAWRGGAGGSYNEQFF.

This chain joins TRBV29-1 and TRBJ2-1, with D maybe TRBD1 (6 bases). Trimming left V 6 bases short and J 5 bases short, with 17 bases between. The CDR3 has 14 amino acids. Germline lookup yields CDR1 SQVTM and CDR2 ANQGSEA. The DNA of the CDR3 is TGCAGCGTCCGGGGATGGCAGGGGCACAATGAGCAGTTCTTC. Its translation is CSVRGWQGHNEQFF.

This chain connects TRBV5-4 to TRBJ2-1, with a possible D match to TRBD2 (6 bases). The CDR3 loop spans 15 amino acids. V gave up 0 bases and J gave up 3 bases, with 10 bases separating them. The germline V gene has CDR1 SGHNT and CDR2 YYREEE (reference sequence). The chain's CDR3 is CASSLGLASYNEQFF. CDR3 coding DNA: TGTGCCAGCAGCTTGGGGCTAGCGAGCTACAATGAGCAGTTCTTC.

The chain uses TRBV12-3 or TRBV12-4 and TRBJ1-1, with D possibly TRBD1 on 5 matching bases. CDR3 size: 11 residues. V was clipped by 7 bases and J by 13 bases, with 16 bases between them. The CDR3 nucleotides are TGTGCCAGCACCAACTCAGGGAGGGGTTTCTTT. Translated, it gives CASTNSGRGFF.

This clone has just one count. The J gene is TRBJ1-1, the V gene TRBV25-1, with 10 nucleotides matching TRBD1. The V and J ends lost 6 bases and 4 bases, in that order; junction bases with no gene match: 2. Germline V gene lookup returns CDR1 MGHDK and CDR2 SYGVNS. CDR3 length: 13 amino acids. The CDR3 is CASRTGGPTEAFF. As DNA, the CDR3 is TGTGCCAGCAGGACAGGGGGCCCCACTGAAGCTTTCTTT.

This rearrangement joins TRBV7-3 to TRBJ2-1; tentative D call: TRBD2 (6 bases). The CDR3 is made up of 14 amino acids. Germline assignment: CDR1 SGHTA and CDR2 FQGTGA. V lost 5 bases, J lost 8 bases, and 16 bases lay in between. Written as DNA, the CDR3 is TGTGCCAGCAGCCCCATGGGGGGAGGCGATGAGCAGTTCTTC. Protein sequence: CASSPMGGGDEQFF.

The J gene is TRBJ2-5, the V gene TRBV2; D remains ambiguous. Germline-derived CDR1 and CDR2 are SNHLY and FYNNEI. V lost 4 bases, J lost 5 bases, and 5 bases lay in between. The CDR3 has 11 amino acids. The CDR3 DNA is TGTGCCAGCAGTGTTGGTGAGACCCAGTACTTC. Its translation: CASSVGETQYF.

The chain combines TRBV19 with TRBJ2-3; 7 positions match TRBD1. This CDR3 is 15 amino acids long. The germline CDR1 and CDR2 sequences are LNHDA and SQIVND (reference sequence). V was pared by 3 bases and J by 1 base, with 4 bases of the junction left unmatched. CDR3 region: CASSIRDSGTDTQYF. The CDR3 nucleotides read TGTGCCAGTAGTATTCGGGACAGCGGCACAGATACGCAGTATTTT. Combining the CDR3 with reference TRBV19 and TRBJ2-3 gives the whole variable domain DGGITQSPKYLFRKEGQNVTLSCEQNLNHDAMYWYRQDPGQGLRLIYYSQIVNDFQKGDIAEGYSVSREKKESFPLTVTSAQKNPTAFYLCASSIRDSGTDTQYFGPGTRLTVL.

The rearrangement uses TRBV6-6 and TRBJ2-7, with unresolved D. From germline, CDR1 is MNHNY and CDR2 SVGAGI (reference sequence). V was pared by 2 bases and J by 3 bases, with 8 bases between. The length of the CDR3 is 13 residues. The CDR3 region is CASSYPSNYEQYF. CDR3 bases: TGTGCCAGCAGTTACCCCTCGAACTACGAGCAGTACTTC.

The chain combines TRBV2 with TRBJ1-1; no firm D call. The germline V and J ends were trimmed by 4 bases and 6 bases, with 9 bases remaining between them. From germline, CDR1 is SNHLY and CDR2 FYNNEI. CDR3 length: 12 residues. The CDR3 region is CASSAGYAEAFF. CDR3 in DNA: TGTGCCAGCAGTGCAGGCTACGCTGAAGCTTTCTTT.

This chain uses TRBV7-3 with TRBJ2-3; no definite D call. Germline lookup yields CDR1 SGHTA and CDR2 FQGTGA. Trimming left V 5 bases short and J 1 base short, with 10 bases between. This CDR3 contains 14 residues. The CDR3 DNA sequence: TGTGCCAGCAGCCCCTTCTCGGGCACAGATACGCAGTATTTT. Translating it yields CASSPFSGTDTQYF.

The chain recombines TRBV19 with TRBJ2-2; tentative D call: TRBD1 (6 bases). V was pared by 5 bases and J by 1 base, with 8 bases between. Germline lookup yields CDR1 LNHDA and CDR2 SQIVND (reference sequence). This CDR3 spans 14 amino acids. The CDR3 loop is CASSLQGNTGELFF. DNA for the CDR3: TGTGCCAGTAGTTTACAGGGGAACACCGGGGAGCTGTTTTTT.

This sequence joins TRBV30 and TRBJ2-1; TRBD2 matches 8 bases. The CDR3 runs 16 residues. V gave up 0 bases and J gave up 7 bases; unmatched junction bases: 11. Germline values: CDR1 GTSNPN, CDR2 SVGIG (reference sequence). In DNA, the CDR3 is TGTGCCTGGAGTGTAGGTTCGGGGGGGCCATGGAATGAGCAGTTCTTC. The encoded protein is CAWSVGSGGPWNEQFF.

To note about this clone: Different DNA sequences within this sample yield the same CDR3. The CDR3 region has the DNA TGTGCCTGGTCTATGGACAGGGGGCCCTACGAGCAGTACTTC. Its translation is CAWSMDRGPYEQYF. The chain joins TRBV30 to TRBJ2-7; 11 bases line up with TRBD1. V dropped 5 bases and J dropped 2; count of bases not matched to a gene: 5. CDR3 length equals 14 residues. CDR1 and CDR2 (germline): GTSNPN, SVGIG (reference sequence).